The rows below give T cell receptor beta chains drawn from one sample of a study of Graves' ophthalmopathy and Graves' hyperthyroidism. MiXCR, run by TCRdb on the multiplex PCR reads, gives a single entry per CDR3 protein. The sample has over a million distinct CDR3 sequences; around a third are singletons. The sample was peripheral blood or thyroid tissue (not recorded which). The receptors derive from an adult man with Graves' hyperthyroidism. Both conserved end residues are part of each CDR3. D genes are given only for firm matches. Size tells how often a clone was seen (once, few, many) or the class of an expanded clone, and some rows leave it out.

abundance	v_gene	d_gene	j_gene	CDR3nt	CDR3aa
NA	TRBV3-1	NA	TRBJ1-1	TGTGCCAGCAGCCAAGATTGGAGGCTAAACACTGAAGCTTTCTTT	CASSQDWRLNTEAFF
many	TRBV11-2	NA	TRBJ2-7	TGTGCCAGCAGCTTATTTGCGTCCTCCTACGAGCAGTACTTC	CASSLFASSYEQYF
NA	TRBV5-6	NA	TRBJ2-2	TGTGCCAGCAGCTCCTCCCAGGGGATCACCGGGGAGCTGTTTTTT	CASSSSQGITGELFF
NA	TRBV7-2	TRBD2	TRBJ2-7	TGTGCCAGCAGCCCCTTCGGGAGGGCCAACGAGCAGTACTTC	CASSPFGRANEQYF
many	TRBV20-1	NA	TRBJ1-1	TGCAGTGCTAGAGCGGTTTGGGGAAACACTGAAGCTTTCTTT	CSARAVWGNTEAFF
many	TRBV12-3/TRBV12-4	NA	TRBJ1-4	TGTGCCAGCAGTTTCTCAGGGGCGGATGAAAAACTGTTTTTT	CASSFSGADEKLFF
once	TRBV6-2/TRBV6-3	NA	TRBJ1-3	TGTGCCAGCAGACCACGCGGGTTTGATCACACCATATATTTT	CASRPRGFDHTIYF
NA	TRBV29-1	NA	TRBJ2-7	TGCAGCGTTCAGGGGGGGGGGGGCGAGCAGTACTTC	CSVQGGGGEQYF
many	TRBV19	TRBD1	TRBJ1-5	TGTGCCAGTAGGGGCGGGACAGGGTGGCAGCCCCAGCATTTT	CASRGGTGWQPQHF
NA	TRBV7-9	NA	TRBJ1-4	TGTGCCAGCACTACGGGGTCAGGGTACGAGGAAAAACTGTTTTTT	CASTTGSGYEEKLFF
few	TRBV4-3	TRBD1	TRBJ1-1	TGCGCCAGCAGCCAAGACCAGGGGGCCCTTGAAGCTTTCTTT	CASSQDQGALEAFF
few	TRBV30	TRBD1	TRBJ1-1	TGTGCCTGGGGACAGGGGAACACTGAAGCTTTCTTT	CAWGQGNTEAFF
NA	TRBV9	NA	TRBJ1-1	TGTGCCAGCTCACCCCCGTCACAGGTGAACACTGAAGCTTTCTTT	CASSPPSQVNTEAFF
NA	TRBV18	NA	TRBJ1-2	TGTGCCAGCTCACCAACGGGACCGGGAGGATCAGGCTATGGCTACACCTTC	CASSPTGPGGSGYGYTF
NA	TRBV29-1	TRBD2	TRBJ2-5	TGCAGCTTAGGGGAGGGCGGGGGCCAAGAGACCCAGTACTTC	CSLGEGGGQETQYF
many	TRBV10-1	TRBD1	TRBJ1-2	TGCGCCAGCAGACCCGGACAGGGGGTATATGGCTACACCTTC	CASRPGQGVYGYTF
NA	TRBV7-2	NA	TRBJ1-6	TGTGCCAGCAGCTCGCACAGGGCGAATTCACCCCTCCACTTT	CASSSHRANSPLHF
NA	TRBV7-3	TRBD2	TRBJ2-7	TGTGCCAGCAGCGCGGCGGGAGGGCCATGGGAGCAGTACTTC	CASSAAGGPWEQYF
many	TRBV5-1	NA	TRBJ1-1	TGCGCCAGCAGCGCTCCGGGACAAATAGCTTTCTTT	CASSAPGQIAFF
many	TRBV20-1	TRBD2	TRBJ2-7	TGCAGTGCTAGAGATTTCAGCGGGAGCGGGATCGAGCAGTACTTC	CSARDFSGSGIEQYF
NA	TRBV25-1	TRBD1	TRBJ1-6	TGTGCCAGCAGTGCTAGAGATCGGGACAGGGTGTTACTAGGTTCACCCCTCCACTTT	CASSARDRDRVLLGSPLHF
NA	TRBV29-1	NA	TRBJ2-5	TGCAGCGTTGGACAGGCGATCAATCAGCCCCAGTACTTC	CSVGQAINQPQYF
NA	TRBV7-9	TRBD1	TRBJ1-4	TGTGCCAGCAGCTTAAAGACAGGGCGTACAGGAACAACTAATGAAAAACTGTTTTTT	CASSLKTGRTGTTNEKLFF
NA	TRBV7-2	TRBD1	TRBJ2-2	TGTGCCAGCAGCTTACTAGGGGACAGAACATACACCGGGGAGCTGTTTTTT	CASSLLGDRTYTGELFF
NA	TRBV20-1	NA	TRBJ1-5	TGCAGTGCTACGGAGGGAGGGGGGTTTCAGCCCCAGCATTTT	CSATEGGGFQPQHF